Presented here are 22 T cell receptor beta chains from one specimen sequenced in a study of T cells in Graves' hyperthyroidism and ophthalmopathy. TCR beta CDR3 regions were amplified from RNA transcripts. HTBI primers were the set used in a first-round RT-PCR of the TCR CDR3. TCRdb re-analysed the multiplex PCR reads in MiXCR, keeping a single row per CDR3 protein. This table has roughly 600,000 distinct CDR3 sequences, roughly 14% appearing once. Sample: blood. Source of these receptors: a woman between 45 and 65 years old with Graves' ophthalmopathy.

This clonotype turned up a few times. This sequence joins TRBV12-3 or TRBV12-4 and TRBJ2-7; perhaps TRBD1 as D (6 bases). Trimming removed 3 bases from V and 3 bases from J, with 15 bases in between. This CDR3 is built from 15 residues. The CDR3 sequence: CASSFGVGRGYEQYF. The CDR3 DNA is TGTGCCAGCAGTTTCGGGGTCGGCAGGGGCTACGAGCAGTACTTC.

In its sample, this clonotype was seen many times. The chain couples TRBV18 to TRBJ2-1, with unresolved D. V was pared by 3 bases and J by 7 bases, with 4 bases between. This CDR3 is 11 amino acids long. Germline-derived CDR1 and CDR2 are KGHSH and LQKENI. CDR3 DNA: TGTGCCAGCTCACCGGGGAATGAGCAGTTCTTC. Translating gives CASSPGNEQFF.

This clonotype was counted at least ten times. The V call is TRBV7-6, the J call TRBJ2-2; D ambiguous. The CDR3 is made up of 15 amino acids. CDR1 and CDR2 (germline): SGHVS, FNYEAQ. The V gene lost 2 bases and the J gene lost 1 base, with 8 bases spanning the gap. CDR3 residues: CASSLLRRNTGELFF. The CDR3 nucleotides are TGTGCCAGCAGCTTACTGAGGCGGAACACCGGGGAGCTGTTTTTT.

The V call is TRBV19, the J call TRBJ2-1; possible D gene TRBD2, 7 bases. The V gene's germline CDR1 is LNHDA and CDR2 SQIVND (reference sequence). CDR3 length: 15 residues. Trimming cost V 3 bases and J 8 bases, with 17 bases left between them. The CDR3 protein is CASSMLGGGGYEQFF. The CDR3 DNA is TGTGCCAGTAGTATGCTTGGGGGAGGGGGGTATGAGCAGTTCTTC.

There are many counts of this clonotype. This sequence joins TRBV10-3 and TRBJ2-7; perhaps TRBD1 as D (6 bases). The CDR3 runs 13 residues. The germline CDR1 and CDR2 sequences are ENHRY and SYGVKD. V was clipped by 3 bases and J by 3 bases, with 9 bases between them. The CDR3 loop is CAISDGTRYEQYF. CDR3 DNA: TGTGCCATCAGTGATGGGACACGCTACGAGCAGTACTTC.

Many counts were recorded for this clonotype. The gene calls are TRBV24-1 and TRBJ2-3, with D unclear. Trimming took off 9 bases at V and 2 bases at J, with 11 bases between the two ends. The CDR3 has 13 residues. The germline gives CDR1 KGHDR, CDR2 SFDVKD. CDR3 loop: CATEGSTTDTQYF. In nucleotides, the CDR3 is TGTGCCACCGAAGGTTCCACCACAGATACGCAGTATTTT.

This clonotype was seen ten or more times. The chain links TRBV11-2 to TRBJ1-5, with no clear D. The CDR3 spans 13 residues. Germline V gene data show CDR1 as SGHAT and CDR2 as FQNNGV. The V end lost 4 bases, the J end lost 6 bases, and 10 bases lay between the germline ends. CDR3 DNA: TGTGCCAGCAGCTGGACGTCAGGTCAGCCCCAGCATTTT. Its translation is CASSWTSGQPQHF.

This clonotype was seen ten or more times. The DNA for the CDR3 is TGTGCCAGCAGTGCTGACAGGGGGAACACCGGGGAGCTGTTTTTT. Residues: CASSADRGNTGELFF. The chain recombines TRBV2 with TRBJ2-2; TRBD1 agrees at 8 bases. V was clipped by 4 bases and J by 1 base; unmatched bases: 2. This CDR3 has 15 amino acids. Germline values: CDR1 SNHLY, CDR2 FYNNEI.

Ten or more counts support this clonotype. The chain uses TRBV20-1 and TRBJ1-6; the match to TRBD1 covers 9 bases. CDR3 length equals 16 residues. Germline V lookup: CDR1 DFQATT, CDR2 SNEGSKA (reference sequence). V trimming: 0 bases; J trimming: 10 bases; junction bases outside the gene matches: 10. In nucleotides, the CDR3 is TGCAGTGCTAGAGATGCCACAGGGGGCCAAGGATCACCCCTCCACTTT. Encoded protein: CSARDATGGQGSPLHF.

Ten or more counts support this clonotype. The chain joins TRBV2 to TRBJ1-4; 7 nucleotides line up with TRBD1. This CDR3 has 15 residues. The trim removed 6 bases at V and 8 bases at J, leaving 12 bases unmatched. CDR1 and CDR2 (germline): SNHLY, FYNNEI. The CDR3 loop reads CASSLGQLYTEKLFF. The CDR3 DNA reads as TGTGCCAGCAGCCTGGGACAGTTGTATACCGAAAAACTGTTTTTT.

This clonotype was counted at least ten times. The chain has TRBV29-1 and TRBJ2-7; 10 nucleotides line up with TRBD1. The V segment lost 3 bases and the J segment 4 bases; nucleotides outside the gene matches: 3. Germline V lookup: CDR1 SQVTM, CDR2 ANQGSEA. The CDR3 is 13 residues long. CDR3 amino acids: CSVEEDRGYEQYF. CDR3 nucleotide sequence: TGCAGCGTTGAGGAGGACAGGGGGTACGAGCAGTACTTC.

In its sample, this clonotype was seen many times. The CDR3 DNA reads TGTGCCAGCAGCCAAGACAGGGCGGTGTTCGACGAGCAGTACTTC. Translation: CASSQDRAVFDEQYF. J is TRBJ2-7 and V is TRBV3-1; weak D call: TRBD1 (5 bases). Germline V lookup: CDR1 LGHDT, CDR2 YNNKEL (reference sequence). V lost 0 bases and J 5 bases, leaving 14 bases between the germline ends. The length of the CDR3 is 15 residues.

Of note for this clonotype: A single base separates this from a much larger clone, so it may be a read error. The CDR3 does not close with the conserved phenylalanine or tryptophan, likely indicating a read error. CDR3 DNA: TGTGCCAGCAGCTTAGGCCACAGGGATCCAAACATTCAGTACCTC. Protein product: CASSLGHRDPNIQYL. The genes are TRBV11-2 and TRBJ2-4, with a tentative D call TRBD1 (6 bases). Trimming removed 1 base at V and 6 bases at J, with 13 bases between. The germline V gene encodes CDR1 SGHAT and CDR2 FQNNGV. CDR3 length equals 15 residues.

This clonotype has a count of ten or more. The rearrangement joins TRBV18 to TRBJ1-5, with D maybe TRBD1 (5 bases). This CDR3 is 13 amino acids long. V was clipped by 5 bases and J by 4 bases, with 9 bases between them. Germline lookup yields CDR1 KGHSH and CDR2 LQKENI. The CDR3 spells CASSRTRNQPQHF. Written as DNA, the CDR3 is TGTGCCAGCTCAAGGACAAGGAATCAGCCCCAGCATTTT.

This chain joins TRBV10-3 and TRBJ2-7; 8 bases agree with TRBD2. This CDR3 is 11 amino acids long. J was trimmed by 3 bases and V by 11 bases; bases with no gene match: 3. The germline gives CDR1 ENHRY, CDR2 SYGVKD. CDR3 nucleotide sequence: TGTGCCGCCAGCGGGAGCTACGAGCAGTACTTC. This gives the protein CAASGSYEQYF.

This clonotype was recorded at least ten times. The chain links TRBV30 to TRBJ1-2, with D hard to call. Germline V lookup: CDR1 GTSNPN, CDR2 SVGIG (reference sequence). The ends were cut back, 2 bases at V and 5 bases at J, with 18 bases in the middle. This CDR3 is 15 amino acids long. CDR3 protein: CAWSHPPETGYGYTF. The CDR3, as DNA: TGTGCCTGGAGTCACCCCCCGGAGACGGGGTATGGCTACACCTTC.

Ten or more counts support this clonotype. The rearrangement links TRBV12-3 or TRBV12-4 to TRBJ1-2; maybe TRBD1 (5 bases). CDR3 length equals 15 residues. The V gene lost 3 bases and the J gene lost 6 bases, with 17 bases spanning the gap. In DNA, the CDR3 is TGTGCCAGCAGTTTCCATGGGTCAGGGAACCATGGCTACACCTTC. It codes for CASSFHGSGNHGYTF.

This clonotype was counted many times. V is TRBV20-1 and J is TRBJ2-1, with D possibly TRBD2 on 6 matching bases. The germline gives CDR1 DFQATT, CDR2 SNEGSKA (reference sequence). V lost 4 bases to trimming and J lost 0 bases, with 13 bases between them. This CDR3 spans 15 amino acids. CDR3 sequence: CSATPSVSSYNEQFF. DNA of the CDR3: TGCAGTGCTACTCCTAGCGTAAGCTCCTACAATGAGCAGTTCTTC.

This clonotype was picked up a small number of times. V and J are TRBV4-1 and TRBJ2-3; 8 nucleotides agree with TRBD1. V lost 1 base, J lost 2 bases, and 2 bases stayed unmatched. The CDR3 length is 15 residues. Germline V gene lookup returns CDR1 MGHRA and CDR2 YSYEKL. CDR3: CASSQVGQATDTQYF. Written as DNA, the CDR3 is TGCGCCAGCAGCCAAGTGGGACAGGCCACAGATACGCAGTATTTT.

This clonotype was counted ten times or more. CDR3 loop: CASSITRGKGYNEQFF. The CDR3 coding sequence is TGTGCCAGCAGTATAACGCGGGGTAAGGGCTACAATGAGCAGTTCTTC. The chain couples TRBV28 to TRBJ2-1; maybe TRBD2 (6 bases). The CDR3 extends over 16 amino acids. V was clipped by 5 bases and J by 3 bases, with 17 bases between them. Germline V lookup: CDR1 MDHEN, CDR2 SYDVKM.

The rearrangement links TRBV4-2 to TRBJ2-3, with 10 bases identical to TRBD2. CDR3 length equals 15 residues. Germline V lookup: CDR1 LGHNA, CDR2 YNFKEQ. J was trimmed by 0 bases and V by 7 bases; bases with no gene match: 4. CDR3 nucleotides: TGTGCCAGCAACGGACTAGCGGACAGCACAGATACGCAGTATTTT. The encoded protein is CASNGLADSTDTQYF.

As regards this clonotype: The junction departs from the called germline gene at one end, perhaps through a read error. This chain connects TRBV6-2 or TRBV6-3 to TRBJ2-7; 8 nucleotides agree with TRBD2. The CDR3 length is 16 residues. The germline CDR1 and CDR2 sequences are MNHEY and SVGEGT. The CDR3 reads CTSSYPSGSYSYEQYF. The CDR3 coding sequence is TGTACCAGCAGTTACCCTAGCGGGTCGTACTCCTACGAGCAGTACTTC.